This entry features one T cell receptor (beta chain) sequence. This specimen belongs to a study of blood T cell repertoires in COVID-19. For the study at large: The origin of the acute and convalescent COVID-19 samples was the United States, Italy and Spain. Sample material is recorded as cDNA or gDNA derived from T cells, B-cell-depleted T cells, or PBMCs.

The germline V and J ends were trimmed by 0 bases and 0 bases, with 12 bases remaining between them. The CDR3 totals 17 residues. Germline assignment: CDR1 SGHRS and CDR2 YFSETQ. Original data processing: Quantification of nucleated cells was approximated via reference gene primer amplification. Data came from immunoSEQ multiplex PCR; TCRdb stores just in-frame clones and leaves some out. V and J calls and clone size are those listed in that table; D and trimming were worked out from the DNA. The table has about 100,000 clones, approximately 90% seen once; the top ten hold around 2%. This chain connects TRBV5-1 to TRBJ1-4, with D maybe TRBD1 (6 bases). The source of this sequence is a man aged 45-65 years with active COVID-19. Input material: peripheral blood. The CDR3 region is CASSLATGKATNEKLFF. Written as DNA, the CDR3 is TGCGCCAGCAGCTTGGCCACAGGGAAGGCAACTAATGAAAAACTGTTTTTT. Full variable domain (remainder filled in from reference TRBV5-1 and TRBJ1-4): KAGVTQTPRYLIKTRGQQVTLSCSPISGHRSVSWYQQTPGQGLQFLFEYFSETQRNKGNFPGRFSGRQFSNSRSEMNVSTLELGDSALYLCASSLATGKATNEKLFFGSGTQLSVL.